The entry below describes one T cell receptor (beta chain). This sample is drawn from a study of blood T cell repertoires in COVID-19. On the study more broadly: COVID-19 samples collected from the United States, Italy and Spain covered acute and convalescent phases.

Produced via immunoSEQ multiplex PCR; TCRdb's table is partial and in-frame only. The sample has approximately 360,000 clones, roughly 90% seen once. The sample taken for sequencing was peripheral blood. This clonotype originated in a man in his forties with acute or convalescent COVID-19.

Here the CDR3 DNA reads TGTGCCAGCAACAGACCGGGACAGGGAGGCGGGGAGCTGTTTTTT. Translation: CASNRPGQGGGELFF. The V gene is TRBV9, the J gene TRBJ2-2; 9 positions agree with TRBD1. The CDR3 contains 15 residues. Trimming removed 6 bases from V and 7 bases from J; junction bases left unmatched: 10. Germline V gene lookup returns CDR1 SGDLS and CDR2 YYNGEE.